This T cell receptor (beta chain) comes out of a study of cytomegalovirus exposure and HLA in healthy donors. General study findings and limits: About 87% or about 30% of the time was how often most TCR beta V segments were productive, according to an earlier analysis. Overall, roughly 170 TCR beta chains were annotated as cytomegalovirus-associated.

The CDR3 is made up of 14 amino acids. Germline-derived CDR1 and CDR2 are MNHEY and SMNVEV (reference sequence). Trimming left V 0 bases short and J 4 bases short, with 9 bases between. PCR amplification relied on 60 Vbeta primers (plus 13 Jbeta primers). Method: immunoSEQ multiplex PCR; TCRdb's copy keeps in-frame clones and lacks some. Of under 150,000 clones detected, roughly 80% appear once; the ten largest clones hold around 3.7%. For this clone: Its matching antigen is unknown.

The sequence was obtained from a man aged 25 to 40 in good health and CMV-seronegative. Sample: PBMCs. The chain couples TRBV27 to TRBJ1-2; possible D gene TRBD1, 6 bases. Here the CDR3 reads CASSLSQGAYGYTF. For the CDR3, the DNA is TGTGCCAGCAGTTTATCACAGGGAGCCTATGGCTACACCTTC.